Below, one TCR beta chain is given with its context. What it binds is unknown. This CDR3 is built from 17 residues. Germline-derived CDR1 and CDR2 are MNHEY and SMNVEV (reference sequence). V lost 4 bases and J lost 2; bases outside the gene matches: 9. The data are from a study of OX40 agonist ivuxolimab in advanced cancers. Study as a whole: Recorded diagnoses for dose-escalation patients were hepatocellular carcinoma, melanoma, renal cell or head and neck cancer.

Regarding the study as a whole: Undetermined was the antigen specificity of the expanded peripheral T cells. There were also nonresponders showing low normalized T-cell clonal expansion. The CD4+ and CD8+ T cells in the blood had expanded clonally by week 6 at 0.1 to 3.0 mg/kg.

Using immunoSEQ multiplex PCR, the repertoire was profiled, and TCRdb retains in-frame clones only, with some absent. Among tens of thousands of clones listed, 94% were seen once. The V call is TRBV27, the J call TRBJ2-7; 12 nucleotides line up with TRBD2. This clonotype was sampled from an adult with an advanced solid tumor such as melanoma, head and neck, liver or kidney cancer. Sequenced material: CD4+ or CD8+ T cells sorted from blood, taken in a trial of the OX40 agonist ivuxolimab. The CDR3 nucleotides are TGTGCCAGCAGTTCCCTCTTTGGACTAGCGGGAACCTACGAGCAGTACTTC. It is translated as CASSSLFGLAGTYEQYF.